The T cell receptor beta chain described here comes from a study of beta chain features in type 1 diabetes. The V gene end was trimmed by 6 bases and the J gene end by 8 bases; junction bases not matched to a gene: 5. Germline loops: CDR1 SNHLY, CDR2 FYNNEI. The CDR3 is 13 amino acids. Study results and limitations: VDJ junctions from patients with type 1 diabetes contained fewer insertions and more deletions.

A note on this clone: What it binds is unknown. The same CDR3 is also encoded by other DNA sequences in this sample.

Every isolated RNA sample was fully reverse transcribed, so sequencing captured expressed TCRB transcripts. Sequencing used immunoSEQ multiplex PCR; TCRdb keeps in-frame clones, though not all of them. This sample has around 250,000 clones, with 11% to 15% found just once. The source is a woman in her thirties or forties in good health. The J gene is TRBJ2-2, the V gene TRBV2; 8 bases agree with TRBD1. The sequenced sample consisted of naive CD4+ T cells from blood. CDR3 nucleotides: TGTGCCAGCAGGGACAGGGCAACTGGGGAGCTGTTTTTT. This translates into CASRDRATGELFF.